The 25 T cell receptor beta chains below all came from one sample that was sequenced in a study of blood T cell repertoires in COVID-19. TCRdb's table, derived via immunoSEQ multiplex PCR, lists solely in-frame clones and lacks some. The sample lists some 150,000 clones, around 90% occurring once. Sequencing was carried out using peripheral blood. These receptor sequences come from a woman between 55 and 75 years old who had recovered from COVID-19.

The rearrangement uses TRBV6-5 and TRBJ2-5, with 9 positions matching TRBD2. CDR3 length: 15 amino acids. V trimming: 7 bases; J trimming: 2 bases; junction bases outside the gene matches: 8. Germline lookup yields CDR1 MNHEY and CDR2 SVGAGI. CDR3 sequence reads: CASTDSGGIQETQYF. CDR3 DNA sequence: TGTGCCAGCACGGACAGCGGGGGGATTCAAGAGACCCAGTACTTC.

The chain couples TRBV5-1 to TRBJ1-2; D may be TRBD1 (5 bases). Germline V gives CDR1 SGHRS, CDR2 YFSETQ. Deletions cut 6 bases from V and 0 bases from J, with 12 bases between. The CDR3 is 14 amino acids. The CDR3 coding sequence is TGCGCCAGCACCCCGGCGGGGGCTAACTATGGCTACACCTTC. Protein sequence: CASTPAGANYGYTF.

The V and J genes are TRBV5-5 and TRBJ2-2; D is ambiguous. V gave up 0 bases and J gave up 3 bases, with 6 bases separating them. The CDR3 consists of 14 residues. Per germline, CDR1 SGHKS and CDR2 YYEKEE (reference sequence). The CDR3 coding sequence is TGTGCCAGCAGCTTGGAGAGGTACACCGGGGAGCTGTTTTTT. Translating it yields CASSLERYTGELFF.

The CDR3 bases are TGTGCCAGTAGTCCTTCGGACCAAGAGACCCAGTACTTC. Protein sequence: CASSPSDQETQYF. The chain couples TRBV19 to TRBJ2-5; D gene uncertain. The V and J ends lost 5 bases and 0 bases respectively, with 7 bases between them. In germline, CDR1 is LNHDA, CDR2 SQIVND (reference sequence). The CDR3 spans 13 residues.

This clone was seen just once. This chain links TRBV18 with TRBJ1-2; weak D call: TRBD1 (6 bases). The CDR3 totals 15 residues. Trimming took off 3 bases at V and 2 bases at J, with 13 bases between the two ends. CDR1 and CDR2 from the germline V gene are KGHSH and LQKENI. CDR3 coding DNA: TGTGCCAGCTCACCGACGGACAGCCCGAACTATGGCTACACCTTC. Amino acid sequence: CASSPTDSPNYGYTF.

The gene calls are TRBV28 and TRBJ2-3; 9 nucleotides match TRBD2. The V gene's germline CDR1 is MDHEN and CDR2 SYDVKM. This CDR3 has 14 residues. Germline trimming cut 4 bases from V and 6 bases from J; bases unmatched to any gene: 5. Here the CDR3 DNA reads TGTGCCAGCAGTTCGCGCGGGGGGGCGGATACGCAGTATTTT. The encoded protein is CASSSRGGADTQYF.

The chain recombines TRBV7-2 with TRBJ1-2, with D possibly TRBD1 on 5 matching bases. CDR1 is SGHTA, CDR2 FQGNSA, per germline. The CDR3 consists of 16 residues. V was shortened by 0 bases and J by 6 bases, with 17 bases between the two germline ends. CDR3 region: CASSLARIRGVDGYTF. As DNA, the CDR3 is TGTGCCAGCAGCTTAGCGAGGATAAGGGGTGTTGATGGCTACACCTTC.

This sequence joins TRBV11-2 and TRBJ2-5; the D is unclear. This CDR3 has 13 residues. The germline CDR1 and CDR2 sequences are SGHAT and FQNNGV. Trimming took 3 bases from V and 1 from J, leaving 6 bases between them. The CDR3 is CASSLPGQETQYF. The CDR3 coding sequence is TGTGCCAGCAGCTTGCCAGGCCAAGAGACCCAGTACTTC.

The chain uses TRBV5-1 and TRBJ2-7, with 7 bases aligning to TRBD2. The CDR3 has 14 amino acids. In germline, CDR1 is SGHRS, CDR2 YFSETQ. V shed 4 bases, J shed 4 bases, and the junction held 8 bases outside the gene matches. Written as DNA, the CDR3 is TGCGCCAGCAGCCCGAGCGGGGACGTGTACGAGCAGTACTTC. Protein product: CASSPSGDVYEQYF.

The chain has TRBV5-1 and TRBJ2-3; 9 bases are shared with TRBD2. The CDR3 contains 14 residues. Trimming removed 5 bases from V and 6 bases from J; junction bases left unmatched: 7. CDR1 and CDR2 from the germline V gene are SGHRS and YFSETQ. CDR3 region: CASSLAGGPDTQYF. The CDR3 DNA is TGCGCCAGCAGTCTTGCGGGGGGGCCGGATACGCAGTATTTT.

This clone was detected only once. V is TRBV3-1 (or the pseudogene TRBV3-2) and J is TRBJ2-2; 9 bases agree with TRBD1. V trimming: 2 bases; J trimming: 5 bases; junction bases outside the gene matches: 12. CDR1 and CDR2 from the germline V gene are LGHDT and YNNKEL (reference sequence). This CDR3 region has 18 residues. The CDR3 bases are TGTGCCAGCAGCCAATGGGCCACCGGGACAGGGAAGACCGGGGAGCTGTTTTTT. Its translation: CASSQWATGTGKTGELFF.

This clone was found once. This chain joins TRBV4-2 and TRBJ2-4; 10 bases are a match to TRBD1. Trimming at V came to 1 base and at J to 0 bases, leaving 12 bases not matched to a gene. Per the germline V gene, CDR1 is LGHNA and CDR2 is YNFKEQ. The CDR3 runs to 20 residues. The CDR3 coding sequence is TGTGCCAGCAGCCAAGCCGGGACAGGGGTTCGGGGGATAGCCAAAAACATTCAGTACTTC. This encodes CASSQAGTGVRGIAKNIQYF.

This clone was seen more than once but under ten times. This sequence joins TRBV5-6 and TRBJ2-1, with 7 positions matching TRBD1. The CDR3 covers 15 residues. V was pared by 0 bases and J by 0 bases, with 0 bases of the junction left unmatched. Germline V gene sequence: CDR1 SGHDT, CDR2 YYEEEE. This chain's CDR3 is CASSLGQGSYNEQFF. In nucleotides, the CDR3 is TGTGCCAGCAGCTTGGGACAGGGCTCCTACAATGAGCAGTTCTTC.

This rearrangement joins TRBV4-3 to TRBJ1-5; unclear D gene. The CDR3 is made up of 17 amino acids. Trimming stripped 0 bases from V and 3 bases from J, with 15 bases between. In germline, CDR1 is LGHNA, CDR2 YSLEER. The CDR3 DNA follows: TGCGCCAGCAGCCAAGATATGGCCGGGAGCCCCAATCAGCCCCAGCATTTT. It encodes CASSQDMAGSPNQPQHF.

V gene TRBV2 combines with J gene TRBJ1-6; D gene uncertain. CDR1 SNHLY and CDR2 FYNNEI come from the germline V gene. The CDR3 runs to 16 residues. Trimming cost V 0 bases and J 9 bases, with 15 bases left between them. The CDR3 spells CASSEARADSASPLHF. Here the CDR3 DNA reads TGTGCCAGCAGTGAAGCGCGGGCCGACTCCGCTTCACCCCTCCACTTT.

The rearrangement uses TRBV5-5 and TRBJ2-7; D not resolved. Trimming stripped 0 bases from V and 0 bases from J, with 7 bases between. The length of the CDR3 is 14 residues. Germline assignment: CDR1 SGHKS and CDR2 YYEKEE (reference sequence). DNA for the CDR3: TGTGCCAGCAGCTTGGAGTACTCCTCCTACGAGCAGTACTTC. It is translated as CASSLEYSSYEQYF.

The V and J genes are TRBV3-1 (or the pseudogene TRBV3-2) and TRBJ1-1; TRBD1 matches at 11 bases. The CDR3 has 14 residues. Germline V gives CDR1 LGHDT, CDR2 YNNKEL (reference sequence). J gave up 7 bases and V 5 bases, and 6 bases lay outside the gene matches. Written as DNA, the CDR3 is TGTGCCAGCAGCAGCGGACAGGGGGCCGGTGAAGCTTTCTTT. This translates into CASSSGQGAGEAFF.

DNA for the CDR3: TGTGCCAGCAGTCTCCCTCAAAGGAGAACCTATGGCTACACCTTC. Residues: CASSLPQRRTYGYTF. This chain links TRBV6-6 with TRBJ1-2; D remains ambiguous. The V end lost 5 bases, the J end lost 4 bases, and 17 bases lay between the germline ends. Germline CDR1 reads MNHNY; CDR2 reads SVGAGI (reference sequence). The CDR3 is 15 residues long.

The chain combines TRBV5-4 with TRBJ2-5, with 8 bases fitting TRBD2. This CDR3 has 15 amino acids. Germline values: CDR1 SGHNT, CDR2 YYREEE (reference sequence). After removal of 3 bases from V and 1 base from J, the junction contained 5 bases not matched to a gene. The CDR3 sequence: CASSSGGGRQETQYF. Written as DNA, the CDR3 is TGTGCCAGCAGCTCGGGAGGGGGGCGCCAAGAGACCCAGTACTTC.

This clone was recorded a few times. This sequence joins TRBV7-3 and TRBJ2-7; the match to TRBD1 covers 8 bases. Germline loops: CDR1 SGHTA, CDR2 FQGTGA. This CDR3 has 15 residues. The junction had 5 bases not matched to a gene; V was cut back by 2 bases and J by 2 bases. In DNA, the CDR3 is TGTGCCAGCAGCTTACAGGGGGCGCCCCCCTACGAGCAGTACTTC. It encodes CASSLQGAPPYEQYF.

The V call is TRBV2, the J call TRBJ2-5; TRBD2 matches 9 bases. Germline V gene data show CDR1 as SNHLY and CDR2 as FYNNEI. Unmatched junction bases numbered 6, after V lost 6 bases and J lost 4 bases. The CDR3 covers 14 residues. CDR3 sequence reads: CASSRAGGVETQYF. As DNA, the CDR3 is TGTGCCAGCAGCAGAGCGGGGGGAGTAGAGACCCAGTACTTC.

The genes are TRBV13 and TRBJ1-4; 8 bases match TRBD1. Germline lookup yields CDR1 PRHDT and CDR2 FYEKMQ (reference sequence). The V segment lost 4 bases and the J segment 8 bases; nucleotides outside the gene matches: 6. This CDR3 spans 14 amino acids. The CDR3: CASSSDRGQEKLFF. The DNA of the CDR3 is TGTGCCAGCAGCTCTGACAGGGGACAGGAAAAACTGTTTTTT.

The chain has TRBV28 and TRBJ2-7; 10 bases map to TRBD2. V trimming: 5 bases; J trimming: 2 bases; junction bases outside the gene matches: 6. Germline CDR1 reads MDHEN; CDR2 reads SYDVKM. The length of the CDR3 is 15 residues. CDR3 protein: CASSRGSGGAYEQYF. CDR3 DNA: TGTGCCAGCAGTCGAGGGAGCGGGGGGGCCTACGAGCAGTACTTC.

This clone was picked up a small number of times. The chain has TRBV18 and TRBJ2-7; 10 bases match TRBD2. Germline V gene sequence: CDR1 KGHSH, CDR2 LQKENI. Trimming took 1 base from V and 2 from J; bases not matched to a gene: 2. The CDR3 is 15 residues long. The chain's CDR3 is CASSPRAGGTYEQYF. The CDR3, as DNA: TGTGCCAGCTCACCACGAGCGGGGGGGACCTACGAGCAGTACTTC.

The table lists this clone with a few counts. The sample has other DNA sequences that encode this CDR3 too. V usage is TRBV6-6 and J usage is TRBJ2-7, with 10 bases that match TRBD1. Germline assignment: CDR1 MNHNY and CDR2 SVGAGI (reference sequence). The V segment lost 5 bases and the J segment 2 bases; nucleotides outside the gene matches: 6. This CDR3 spans 15 amino acids. The CDR3 region is CASSPRQGAAYEQYF. In DNA form, the CDR3 reads TGTGCCAGCAGTCCAAGACAGGGGGCGGCCTACGAGCAGTACTTC.